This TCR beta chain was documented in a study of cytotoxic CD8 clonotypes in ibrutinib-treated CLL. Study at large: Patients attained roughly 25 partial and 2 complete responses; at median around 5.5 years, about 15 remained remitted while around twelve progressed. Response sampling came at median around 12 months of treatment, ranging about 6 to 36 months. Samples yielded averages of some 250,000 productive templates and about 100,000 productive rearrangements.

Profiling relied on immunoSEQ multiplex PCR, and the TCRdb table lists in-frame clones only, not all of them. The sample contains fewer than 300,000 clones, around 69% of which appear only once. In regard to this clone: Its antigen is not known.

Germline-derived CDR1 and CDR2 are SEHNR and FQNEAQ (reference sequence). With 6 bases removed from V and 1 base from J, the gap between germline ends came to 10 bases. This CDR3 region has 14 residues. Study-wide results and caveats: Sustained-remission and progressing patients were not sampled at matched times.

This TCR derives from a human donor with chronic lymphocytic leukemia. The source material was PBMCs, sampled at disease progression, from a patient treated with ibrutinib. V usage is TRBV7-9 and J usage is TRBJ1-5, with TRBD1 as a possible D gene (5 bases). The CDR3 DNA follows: TGTGCCAGCAGACAGGAAGGGAGCAATCAGCCCCAGCATTTT. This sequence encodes CASRQEGSNQPQHF.